The 18 T cell receptor beta chains below were found in one sample sequenced in a study of CD8+CD57+ T cells in acquired aplastic anemia. The TCR beta profiling, which covered VDJ combination and CDR3 sequence, was carried out using genomic DNA as the template. TCRdb ran MiXCR on the reads and lists one entry per CDR3 protein. The sample holds some 240,000 distinct CDR3 sequences, 34% seen once. Sequencing was performed on sorted CD4+, CD8+, or CD8+CD57+ T cells (not recorded which) from PBMCs. The receptors shown here come from a human donor in good health, serving as a control.

This clonotype came up many times. The J gene is TRBJ1-1, the V gene TRBV20-1; unclear D gene. Germline assignment: CDR1 DFQATT and CDR2 SNEGSKA (reference sequence). V lost 1 base, J lost 5 bases, and 11 bases lay in between. The CDR3 loop spans 13 amino acids. DNA of the CDR3: TGCAGTGCTAGAGGCTCGGCGGGGACTGAAGCTTTCTTT. It translates to CSARGSAGTEAFF.

This clonotype appeared many times. V gene TRBV7-3 combines with J gene TRBJ2-7; 9 nucleotides match TRBD2. J lost 5 bases, V lost 2 bases, and 7 bases had no gene match. Germline assignment: CDR1 SGHTA and CDR2 FQGTGA. The CDR3 length is 15 residues. The chain's CDR3 is CASSLALAGYDEQYF. CDR3 coding DNA: TGTGCCAGCAGCTTAGCTCTAGCGGGGTACGACGAGCAGTACTTC.

The chain combines TRBV10-1 with TRBJ2-3; D gene unclear. This CDR3 region has 13 residues. Germline V gene sequence: CDR1 WNHNN, CDR2 SYGVQD (reference sequence). Trimming took 4 bases from V and 9 from J, leaving 14 bases between them. The CDR3 DNA follows: TGCGCCAGCAGTGGTGCCGATCTGGGGACGCAGTATTTT. It yields the protein CASSGADLGTQYF.

This clonotype was detected many times. This chain uses TRBV5-1 with TRBJ2-1; 13 bases line up with TRBD2. This CDR3 region has 16 residues. V lost 0 bases, J lost 7 bases, and 4 bases stayed unmatched. Germline values: CDR1 SGHRS, CDR2 YFSETQ. CDR3: CASSLGTSGSRNEQFF. In DNA form, the CDR3 reads TGCGCCAGCAGCTTGGGGACTAGCGGGAGTCGGAATGAGCAGTTCTTC. Combining the CDR3 with reference TRBV5-1 and TRBJ2-1 gives the whole variable domain KAGVTQTPRYLIKTRGQQVTLSCSPISGHRSVSWYQQTPGQGLQFLFEYFSETQRNKGNFPGRFSGRQFSNSRSEMNVSTLELGDSALYLCASSLGTSGSRNEQFFGPGTRLTVL.

V usage is TRBV12-3 or TRBV12-4 and J usage is TRBJ1-3; 10 bases map to TRBD1. The CDR3 is made up of 14 amino acids. Trimming cost V 5 bases and J 2 bases; bases outside gene matches: 0. The CDR3 loop is CASSGTGAGNTIYF. DNA of the CDR3: TGTGCCAGCAGTGGGACAGGGGCTGGAAACACCATATATTTT.

Ten or more counts support this clonotype. The V and J genes are TRBV7-6 and TRBJ1-2; weak D call: TRBD1 (5 bases). V was clipped by 2 bases and J by 8 bases, with 18 bases between them. This CDR3 contains 15 residues. Germline loops: CDR1 SGHVS, CDR2 FNYEAQ. The CDR3 region is CASSLSANTGPGYTF. The CDR3 DNA reads TGTGCCAGCAGCTTATCCGCAAATACAGGCCCCGGCTACACCTTC.

At least ten counts were recorded for this clonotype. The chain is built from TRBV15 and TRBJ1-1, with D possibly being TRBD1 (6 bases). Trimming shortened V by 0 bases and J by 5 bases, and 16 bases separated the two germline ends. The germline CDR1 and CDR2 sequences are LNHNV and YYDKDF (reference sequence). The CDR3 runs 16 residues. CDR3 sequence (DNA): TGTGCCACCAGCAGAGAGCCTCAGGGAACAGGGACTGAAGCTTTCTTT. Its translation is CATSREPQGTGTEAFF.

This clonotype was detected only a few times. The chain uses TRBV3-1 and TRBJ1-6, with D possibly matching TRBD1 (6 bases). The CDR3 has 15 amino acids. Per germline, CDR1 LGHDT and CDR2 YNNKEL (reference sequence). Between the trimmed V and J ends, which lost 10 bases and 6 bases, there was a span of 19 bases. The CDR3 region has the DNA TGTGCCACCAGTGCTGGCGGGGGCTCTAATTCACCCCTCCACTTT. The encoded protein is CATSAGGGSNSPLHF.

This chain uses TRBV6-5 with TRBJ1-1; TRBD1 agrees at 8 bases. The CDR3 totals 13 residues. V lost 2 bases, J lost 11 bases, and 7 bases stayed unmatched. Germline V gene sequence: CDR1 MNHEY, CDR2 SVGAGI. The CDR3 region is CASSYGGQGGAFF. For the CDR3, the DNA is TGTGCCAGCAGTTACGGCGGACAGGGTGGGGCTTTCTTT.

This clonotype was found once. The J gene is TRBJ1-6, the V gene TRBV2, with D possibly being TRBD1 (6 bases). The CDR3 sequence is 16 residues long. V was clipped by 6 bases and J by 5 bases, with 17 bases between them. Germline lookup yields CDR1 SNHLY and CDR2 FYNNEI. The CDR3 sequence: CASRERQVGDNSPLHF. The DNA for the CDR3 is TGTGCCAGCAGGGAACGACAGGTTGGGGATAATTCACCCCTCCACTTT.

This clonotype has only a few counts. V usage is TRBV30 and J usage is TRBJ2-1; 10 bases align to TRBD2. V dropped 1 base and J dropped 7; count of bases not matched to a gene: 13. Germline V gives CDR1 GTSNPN, CDR2 SVGIG (reference sequence). This CDR3 is built from 17 residues. DNA of the CDR3: TGTGCCTGGAGTGACCCAGCGGGAGGGAGATTCATAAATGAGCAGTTCTTC. Its protein product is CAWSDPAGGRFINEQFF.

The chain is built from TRBV10-3 and TRBJ2-5; D may be TRBD1 (6 bases). The CDR3 length is 13 residues. Germline CDR1 ENHRY, CDR2 SYGVKD. The V end lost 8 bases, the J end lost 2 bases, and 12 bases lay between the germline ends. The CDR3 DNA reads TGTGCCATCGGTCGACAGGATCAAGAGACCCAGTACTTC. Protein: CAIGRQDQETQYF.

The V gene is TRBV3-1, the J gene TRBJ2-7, with D hard to call. CDR1 and CDR2 (germline): LGHDT, YNNKEL (reference sequence). Trimming pared 2 bases from V and 7 bases from J, leaving 12 bases between. This CDR3 contains 13 residues. The CDR3 DNA reads as TGTGCCAGCAGCCAAAATGAACCTAGGGAGCAGTACTTC. It is translated as CASSQNEPREQYF.

This clonotype was detected ten times or more. The J gene is TRBJ2-3, the V gene TRBV7-2, with a tentative D call TRBD2 (5 bases). Germline CDR1 and CDR2: SGHTA and FQGNSA. The CDR3 is 13 amino acids. V was clipped by 6 bases and J by 1 base, with 8 bases between them. DNA of the CDR3: TGTGCCAGCAGGGTTAGCGGCACAGATACGCAGTATTTT. Protein product: CASRVSGTDTQYF.

The V gene is TRBV15, the J gene TRBJ2-3, with D tentatively TRBD1 (5 bases). The CDR3 is 13 residues long. V was clipped by 5 bases and J by 5 bases, with 11 bases between them. The germline gives CDR1 LNHNV, CDR2 YYDKDF (reference sequence). The CDR3 reads CATSARTLDTQYF. For the CDR3, the DNA is TGTGCCACCAGCGCCCGGACATTAGATACGCAGTATTTT.

This chain links TRBV5-1 with TRBJ2-2, with 7 positions matching TRBD1. Germline assignment: CDR1 SGHRS and CDR2 YFSETQ. The CDR3 is 14 amino acids. The V segment lost 7 bases and the J segment 3 bases; nucleotides outside the gene matches: 6. CDR3: CASSRQGDTGELFF. The CDR3 DNA reads as TGCGCCAGCTCCCGACAGGGTGACACCGGGGAGCTGTTTTTT.

This chain connects TRBV19 to TRBJ1-2; D unclear. CDR3 length: 12 residues. The V end was cut by 5 bases, the J end by 3 bases, with 7 bases between. Looked up from germline, CDR1 is LNHDA and CDR2 is SQIVND (reference sequence). CDR3 DNA: TGTGCCAGTAGTTGGAGCGACTATGGCTACACCTTC. Residues: CASSWSDYGYTF.

This clonotype has just a few counts. The chain combines TRBV6-1 with TRBJ1-5, with 8 nucleotides matching TRBD1. Losses at the gene ends were 2 bases for V and 6 bases for J; bases not matched to a gene: 6. Germline V gives CDR1 MNHNS, CDR2 SASEGT. The CDR3 is 15 amino acids. This CDR3 is CASSELGQGSQPQHF. The CDR3 nucleotides read TGTGCCAGCAGTGAACTTGGACAGGGCAGTCAGCCCCAGCATTTT.